This TCR beta chain comes out of a study of shared clonotypes between healthy human individuals. Study conclusions and caveats: Sequencing depth was predicted to influence how clonotypes are shared among donors.

Naive CD8 cells were CD45RO-negative, positively selected for CCR7, excluding terminally differentiated effector memory CD45RA+ cells. V was cut by 0 bases and J by 4 bases, with 9 bases left in between. Per germline, CDR1 MNHNY and CDR2 SVGAGI (reference sequence). The CDR3 is 14 residues long. The genomic DNA of each subset was split evenly across several immunoSEQ plates. The protocol was immunoSEQ multiplex PCR, while the TCRdb copy is restricted to in-frame clones and leaves out a portion. The sample records around 2,000,000 clones, roughly 94% being singletons. About this clone itself: Its matching antigen is unknown.

This chain joins TRBV6-6 and TRBJ1-2; D is perhaps TRBD1 (6 bases). The sequence was collected from a man aged 18 to 29 in good health. Sequenced: naive CD8+ T cells sorted from blood. The CDR3 here is CASSYSGRGYGYTF. The DNA for the CDR3 is TGTGCCAGCAGTTACTCGGGCAGGGGCTATGGCTACACCTTC.